This T cell receptor beta chain was retrieved from a study of control samples from healthy donors and cancer patients (dated by TCRdb to about 2020). Libraries were prepared through the immunoSEQ multiplex PCR assay. Imported from immuneACCESS, the table was reduced by TCRdb to in-frame sequences with V and J called. These copies leave out some clones; in studies compared against another copy, an unresolved V gene accounts for under half, and the cause of the remainder is not known. The sample table lists about 130,000 clones, more than 85% of them with a count of one. The top ten clonotypes cover 1.5% to 2% of the sample. As for this clone: Its antigen is currently not known. Base qualities are missing; no much larger clone stands one base away.

The sequenced sample consisted of PBMCs. The receptor was isolated from a man aged 50-60 years with head and neck cancer.

CDR3 region: CASSLYGEGGELFF. In nucleotide form, the sequence is TGTGCCAGCAGTTTATACGGAGAAGGCGGGGAGCTGTTTTTT. This receptor chain uses TRBV27 and TRBJ2-2; the D gene is not confidently resolved. The CDR3 starts with the cysteine, ends with the phenylalanine, and has 14 residues. Only the CDR3 region is kept as DNA, spanning 42 bases read in frame from base 1. The germline V gene (reference sequence) gives CDR1 as MNHEY and CDR2 as SMNVEV. V sheds 1 base and J sheds 7 bases, leaving 10 bases between their ends.